The 6 T cell receptor beta chains reported below all come from one sample, sequenced in a study of blood T cell repertoires in COVID-19 (dated by TCRdb to 2019 to 2021). Library prep was done by the immunoSEQ multiplex PCR assay. The table was pulled from immuneACCESS by TCRdb, which kept in-frame rearrangements only. Such tables lose some clones; where checked, under half of the loss comes from unresolved V genes, and the rest has no known cause. This sample is represented by about 200,000 clones; around four fifths of them were singletons. Of the sample, 7% to 10% falls within the top ten clones. Sequenced sample: peripheral blood. These receptors were collected from a woman aged 45 to 65 with acute or convalescent COVID-19.

The J gene is TRBJ2-7, the V gene TRBV18; 9 nucleotides line up with TRBD1. V gave up 6 bases and J gave up 5 bases; unmatched junction bases: 8. The CDR3 length is 14 residues. In germline, CDR1 is KGHSH, CDR2 LQKENI. The CDR3 DNA follows: TGTGCCAGCTCCCCCGGGACAGGGTATCACGAGCAGTACTTC. The encoded protein is CASSPGTGYHEQYF.

CDR3 in DNA: TGTGCCAGCAGCGATAGCGGAGGTCCCTACAATGAGCAGTTCTTC. The encoded protein is CASSDSGGPYNEQFF. This chain joins TRBV9 and TRBJ2-1; the D gene is possibly TRBD2 (6 bases). CDR1 SGDLS and CDR2 YYNGEE come from the germline V gene. There are 15 residues in the CDR3. Trimming cost V 3 bases and J 2 bases, with 12 bases left between them.

The chain combines TRBV5-8 with TRBJ2-5, with D possibly being TRBD2 (7 bases). Per germline, CDR1 SGHTS and CDR2 YDEGEE. V lost 4 bases, J lost 2 bases, and 15 bases lay in between. This CDR3 contains 15 residues. The CDR3, as DNA: TGTGCCAGCAGCCCCTGGGGGGGCGGGCAAGAGACCCAGTACTTC. Translated, it gives CASSPWGGGQETQYF.

In this sample, this clone turned up a few times. V gene TRBV5-1 combines with J gene TRBJ2-2, with 11 bases identical to TRBD1. V lost 3 bases, J lost 3 bases, and 4 bases stayed unmatched. The germline V gene encodes CDR1 SGHRS and CDR2 YFSETQ. The length of the CDR3 is 16 residues. The CDR3 sequence: CASSYGDRGDTGELFF. CDR3 DNA: TGCGCCAGCAGCTACGGGGACAGGGGGGACACCGGGGAGCTGTTTTTT.

The V call is TRBV11-1, the J call TRBJ2-3; tentative D call: TRBD2 (6 bases). The germline V gene has CDR1 SGHAT and CDR2 FQDESV (reference sequence). The CDR3 is 14 amino acids. Trimming took off 5 bases at V and 3 bases at J, with 12 bases between the two ends. CDR3 sequence: CASSPGRETDTQYF. The DNA for the CDR3 is TGTGCCAGCAGCCCCGGGAGAGAGACAGATACGCAGTATTTT.

The rearrangement links TRBV7-3 to TRBJ2-2; D possibly corresponds to TRBD1 (5 bases). Germline assignment: CDR1 SGHTA and CDR2 FQGTGA. Between the trimmed V and J ends, which lost 5 bases and 4 bases, there was a span of 11 bases. The CDR3 spans 14 residues. The CDR3 protein is CASSRVGPTGELFF. CDR3 bases: TGTGCCAGCAGCCGCGTGGGGCCCACCGGGGAGCTGTTTTTT.